This T cell receptor beta chain was identified during a study of T cells in Graves' hyperthyroidism and ophthalmopathy. V dropped 9 bases and J dropped 1 base, with 4 bases sitting between them. CDR3 length: 11 residues. In germline, CDR1 is MGHDK, CDR2 SYGVNS. RNA transcripts gave rise to amplified TCR beta CDR3 regions. The HTBI set primed first-round TCR CDR3 RT-PCR. TCRdb re-analysed the multiplex PCR reads in MiXCR, keeping a single row per CDR3 protein. The repertoire holds 600,000 to 700,000 distinct CDR3 sequences, nearly 45% seen once, with about 7.2% in the top ten. This clonotype was recorded once. This may stem from a read error, because a much larger clone lies one nucleotide away.

This clonotype originated in an adult man with Graves' disease, either hyperthyroidism or ophthalmopathy (not recorded which). Source material: peripheral blood or thyroid tissue (not recorded which). The V gene is TRBV25-1, the J gene TRBJ1-5; D is ambiguous. The CDR3 spells CARGSNQPQHF. The DNA of the CDR3 is TGTGCCAGGGGAAGCAATCAGCCCCAGCATTTT. The full variable domain, completed using reference TRBV25-1 and TRBJ1-5, is EADIYQTPRYLVIGTGKKITLECSQTMGHDKMYWYQQDPGMELHLIHYSYGVNSTEKGDLSSESTVSRIRTEHFPLTLESARPSHTSQYLCARGSNQPQHFGDGTRLSIL.